The clone carrying this T cell receptor (beta chain) occurred a few times. Gene and germline names: mouse. The read falls 1 residue short of the CDR3 end, and the missing part is taken from the germline J gene. Distinct nucleotide sequences in the sample also encode this CDR3. This sample was included in a study of tissue T cells after allogeneic stem cell transplantation. Looked up from germline, CDR1 is FNHDT and CDR2 is SITEND (reference sequence). This CDR3 has 13 residues. V lost 3 bases to trimming and J lost 1 base, with 6 bases between them. Assay: immunoSEQ multiplex PCR; the TCRdb copy retains only in-frame clones and omits some. The sample has roughly 50,000 clones, 65% to 85% seen once.

The chain is built from TRBV19 and TRBJ2-4, with a weak D call TRBD1 (6 bases). The sequencing sample was made of sorted cells pooled from one or two spleens. The source of this sequence is a pool of C57BL/6 mice in good health. The CDR3 loop reads CASSTGGQNTLYF. CDR3 DNA, as far as it was read: TGTGCCAGCAGTACAGGGGGTCAAAACACCTTGTAC.